This T cell receptor beta chain was sequenced in a study of blood T cell repertoires in COVID-19. The wider study: Spain, Italy and the United States supplied samples that represented acute and convalescent COVID-19.

Using immunoSEQ multiplex PCR, the repertoire was profiled, and TCRdb retains in-frame clones only, with some absent. Of 150,000 or so clones in the sample, 75% to 80% were seen once. This CDR3 comprises 14 residues. The V gene's germline CDR1 is LNHDA and CDR2 SQIVND (reference sequence). Trimming stripped 3 bases from V and 5 bases from J, with 10 bases between. Before being deemed recovered, Cohort 3 donors had two negative PCRs, clearance, or symptom resolution. The rearrangement joins TRBV19 to TRBJ2-2; D is unclear. Sequencing used PBMCs or T cells enriched from blood (not recorded which). The sequence was obtained from a woman aged 45-65 years who had recovered from COVID-19. The CDR3 spells CASSILPGTGELFF. The CDR3, as DNA: TGTGCCAGTAGTATCCTGCCAGGTACCGGGGAGCTGTTTTTT.